This TCR beta chain was obtained from a study of spatial heterogeneity in lung cancer. Noted time point: sample taken at primary tumor resection. The sequenced material consisted of unsorted whole RNA from tumor, nontumor lung or frozen PBMC. There were 72 donors, all of them untreated patients with early-stage non-small cell lung cancer. Individual TCR cDNA molecules each bore their own unique molecular identifier. TCRdb independently ran MiXCR on the 5' RACE reads; one entry per CDR3 protein. The sample records around 11,000 distinct CDR3 sequences, 6.3% being singletons. Germline CDR1 SGHTA, CDR2 FQGTGA. The CDR3 totals 14 residues. Between the trimmed V and J ends, which lost 2 bases and 3 bases, there was a span of 7 bases. General observations from the study: The appearance of ubiquitous expanded tumor TCRs in blood was greater at resection than follow-up.

This clonotype is deemed medium-sized. The antigen remains unidentified. The library was built for alpha chains, so this beta chain is an off-target read and its size means little. The source was PBMCs, collected at surgery. The chain combines TRBV7-3 with TRBJ2-2; the D call may be TRBD1 or TRBD2 (5 bases each). This TCR came from a male donor with early-stage non-small cell lung cancer. The CDR3 sequence: CASSLQGDTGELFF. As DNA, the CDR3 is TGTGCCAGCAGCTTACAGGGAGACACCGGGGAGCTGTTTTTT.